The rows below give T cell receptor beta chains drawn from one sample of a study of blood T cell repertoires in COVID-19. TCRdb's copy holds only in-frame clones and misses some; the assay was immunoSEQ multiplex PCR. The sample has about 170,000 clones; about nine tenths are singletons. Sequencing input: peripheral blood. The source is a man between 18 and 29 years old with COVID-19, enrolled during active disease. Each CDR3 is given with its conserved first and last residue. The D gene is left open where the match is weak. A clone size is listed for some rows: how often the clone was seen (once, few, many), or a class if it is expanded.

clone_size	v_call	d_call	j_call	cdr3_nt	cdr3_aa
.	TRBV12-3/TRBV12-4	.	TRBJ1-2	TGTGCCAGCAGTGTCGGGTCCGCGTATGGCTACACCTTC	CASSVGSAYGYTF
.	TRBV28	TRBD1	TRBJ2-7	TGTGCCAGCAGTTTCAACAGGGGGCTGAATTACGAGCAGTACTTC	CASSFNRGLNYEQYF
.	TRBV5-6	.	TRBJ1-5	TGTGCCAGCAGCTTTAGAGACGGGGGGCGCCTACAGCCCCAGCATTTT	CASSFRDGGRLQPQHF
.	TRBV7-8	.	TRBJ1-2	TGTGCCAGCAGCTTAGGAACAGTCGGTGGCTACACCTTC	CASSLGTVGGYTF
once	TRBV28	.	TRBJ1-5	TGTGCCAGCAGCCCGCCCACAGGCCAGCCCCAGCATTTT	CASSPPTGQPQHF
.	TRBV29-1	TRBD1	TRBJ1-2	TGCAGCGCCCCGGACAGGGGGCACTATGGCTACACCTTC	CSAPDRGHYGYTF
.	TRBV19	TRBD2	TRBJ2-3	TGTGCCAGTAGTATGGGACTAGCGGGAGATACGCAGTATTTT	CASSMGLAGDTQYF
.	TRBV11-2	.	TRBJ2-7	TGTGCCAGCAGCTTGGGGCACGAGCAGTACTTC	CASSLGHEQYF
.	TRBV14	.	TRBJ2-1	TGTGCCAGCAGCATCTCACTGTACAATGAGCAGTTCTTC	CASSISLYNEQFF
.	TRBV27	TRBD2	TRBJ2-1	TGTGCCAGCATGGGGCCGGGACTAGCGGCGGCGCAGTTCTTC	CASMGPGLAAAQFF
.	TRBV6-1	TRBD1	TRBJ1-6	TGTGCCAGCAGTGAATCGACAGGGGGACGCTCACCCCTCCACTTT	CASSESTGGRSPLHF
.	TRBV5-1	TRBD1	TRBJ2-7	TGCGCCAGCAGCATAACAGGGGGCCCTCGCCACGAGCAGTACTTC	CASSITGGPRHEQYF
.	TRBV18	.	TRBJ1-1	TGTGCCAGCTCATCTATGACAGAGAACACTGAAGCTTTCTTT	CASSSMTENTEAFF
few	TRBV28	.	TRBJ1-6	TGTGCCAGCAGTCCGCCGGGACAAAGGAGTTCACCCCTCCACTTT	CASSPPGQRSSPLHF
.	TRBV28	.	TRBJ1-5	TGTGCCAGCAGTTTATCCGGCAGGGCGAGCAATCAGCCCCAGCATTTT	CASSLSGRASNQPQHF
.	TRBV5-1	TRBD2	TRBJ2-1	TGCGCCAGCAGCGTTGGACTAGCGGACTACAATGAGCAGTTCTTC	CASSVGLADYNEQFF
.	TRBV12-3/TRBV12-4	.	TRBJ1-2	TGTGCCAGCAGTATCCGGGAGTTCCATGGCTACACCTTC	CASSIREFHGYTF
.	TRBV5-1	TRBD1	TRBJ1-1	TGCGCCAGCAGCCCGGGACAGGTGAACACTGAAGCTTTCTTT	CASSPGQVNTEAFF
.	TRBV7-8	.	TRBJ1-2	TGTGCCAGCAGCCTAAGGGACACTGGCTACACCTTC	CASSLRDTGYTF
.	TRBV19	.	TRBJ2-7	TGTGCCAGTAGCAGAACTAGGGATCACTACGAGCAGTACTTC	CASSRTRDHYEQYF
.	TRBV10-3	TRBD1	TRBJ1-2	TGTGCCATCCGACAGGGGGACTATGGCTACACCTTC	CAIRQGDYGYTF
.	TRBV19	.	TRBJ2-1	TGTGCCAGTAGTATATCCCCTAATGAGCAGTTCTTC	CASSISPNEQFF
.	TRBV3-1/TRBV3-2	TRBD2	TRBJ2-7	TGTGCCAGCAGCCTACTAGCGGGAGCGGTAGGCACTTACGAGCAGTACTTC	CASSLLAGAVGTYEQYF
.	TRBV6-6	TRBD2	TRBJ2-5	TGTGCCAGCAGTCGACAAGCGGGAGGGACCCAAGAGACCCAGTACTTC	CASSRQAGGTQETQYF
.	TRBV11-2	.	TRBJ2-7	TGTGCCAGCAGCTTATATCTGACAGAAAGTCCCTACGAGCAGTACTTC	CASSLYLTESPYEQYF
.	TRBV4-3	.	TRBJ1-3	TGCGCCAGCAGCCACCAACCCGACAGGGGAAACACCATATATTTT	CASSHQPDRGNTIYF
.	TRBV28	.	TRBJ1-1	TGTGCCAGCAGCCGCCTGATGCGGGGCGCCTCTGAAGCTTTCTTT	CASSRLMRGASEAFF
.	TRBV29-1	.	TRBJ2-7	TGCAGCGTAAGGACAGCTCAATACGAGCAGTACTTC	CSVRTAQYEQYF